This T cell receptor beta chain was found in a study of glioma-infiltrating T cells after dendritic cell vaccination. Sequencing used immunoSEQ multiplex PCR; TCRdb keeps in-frame clones, though not all of them. This table has 65,000 to 80,000 clones, around 81% appearing once. Germline V lookup: CDR1 SGHTA, CDR2 FQGNSA. The CDR3 is 17 residues long. J was trimmed by 5 bases and V by 3 bases; bases with no gene match: 7. Sequenced here: blood, sampled before dendritic cell vaccination. This TCR was recovered from a human donor with glioblastoma. The chain combines TRBV7-2 with TRBJ2-3, with 14 bases aligning to TRBD2. In DNA form, the CDR3 reads TGTGCCAGCAGCTTGAGGACTAGCGGGGGGCTGGGAGATACGCAGTATTTT. This encodes CASSLRTSGGLGDTQYF. The full variable domain, in which reference TRBV7-2 and TRBJ2-3 provide the parts outside the CDR3, is GAGVSQSPSNKVTEKGKDVELRCDPISGHTALYWYRQSLGQGLEFLIYFQGNSAPDKSGLPSDRFSAERTGGSVSTLTIQRTQQEDSAVYLCASSLRTSGGLGDTQYFGPGTRLTVL.